This T cell receptor (beta chain) was identified during a study of T cell responses to AZD1222 COVID-19 vaccine. The study, taken as a whole, reports: The number of AZD1222 recipients seropositive at baseline was only five or six. An increase in Spike-specific TCR breadth and depth was observed after two AZD1222 doses. Among vaccine-associated CD4 TCRs, coverage spanned spike, with dominance at 160-218 and 743-854.

The CDR3 runs to 13 residues. The germline CDR1 and CDR2 sequences are SNHLY and FYNNEI. V was clipped by 9 bases and J by 0 bases, with 11 bases between them. Clones were sequenced by immunoSEQ multiplex PCR, and TCRdb holds only the in-frame ones, with some missing. This repertoire shows about 190,000 clones, around 90% found once; its top ten account for 0.75% to 1%. A remark on this clone: As yet, its antigen is unknown.

V and J are TRBV2 and TRBJ1-2, with D maybe TRBD1 (6 bases). This TCR was recovered from an adult in good health. Sequenced material: peripheral blood, taken on day 0 of AZD1222 vaccination. The CDR3 here is CARRTDSNYGYTF. The CDR3 DNA is TGTGCCAGAAGGACAGACTCTAACTATGGCTACACCTTC.